The rows below give T cell receptor beta chains drawn from one sample of a study of technical replicates of blood from four donors. This table comes from immunoSEQ multiplex PCR, and its TCRdb copy is limited to in-frame clones, with some not included. The repertoire holds more than 45,000 clones, with approximately 94% as singletons. Sequenced input: PBMCs. These receptors were taken from a human donor in good health. Some clones in this sample may be carry-over from other donors' samples. Each CDR3 is given with its conserved first and last residue. The order of the fields is V gene, clone size, D gene, J gene, CDR3 length, CDR3 DNA, CDR3 protein. A D gene is named only where the DNA matches it firmly. Not every row has a clone size; where given, it reads once, few, many or a size class.

TRBV5-6,-,TRBD1,TRBJ1-4,17,TGTGCCAGCAGCCGGCGAGGACAGGCTGCAACTAATGAAAAACTGTTTTTT,CASSRRGQAATNEKLFF
TRBV7-8,-,-,TRBJ1-2,13,TGTGCCAGCAGCTTGTACACTAACTATGGCTACACCTTC,CASSLYTNYGYTF
TRBV18,few,-,TRBJ1-1,14,TGTGCCAGCTCACCAGGGGACAAGAACACTGAAGCTTTCTTT,CASSPGDKNTEAFF
TRBV30,-,-,TRBJ2-1,15,TGTGCCTGGAGTGTAACCGGGTCCCCCTACAATGAGCAGTTCTTC,CAWSVTGSPYNEQFF
TRBV7-3,-,-,TRBJ2-5,16,TGTGCCAGCAGCCTTGGTGTATGGGGGCCCCAAGAGACCCAGTACTTC,CASSLGVWGPQETQYF
TRBV5-1,-,TRBD2,TRBJ2-7,16,TGCGCCAGCAGCTTGGCGGGGAGCGGGAGCTCCTACGAGCAGTACTTC,CASSLAGSGSSYEQYF
TRBV4-3,-,-,TRBJ2-6,18,TGCGCCAGCAGCCAGGCCGGGATCAGCACCTCTGGGGCCAACGTCCTGACTTTC,CASSQAGISTSGANVLTF
TRBV7-7,-,-,TRBJ2-5,15,TGTGCCAGCAGCTTAGTAGCAGGGGTTGGGGAGACCCAGTACTTC,CASSLVAGVGETQYF
TRBV7-8,-,TRBD2,TRBJ2-7,16,TGTGCCAGCAGCTTAGCGCTCACTAGCGGAGGGAGGGAGCAGTACTTC,CASSLALTSGGREQYF
TRBV4-3,-,TRBD1,TRBJ1-1,13,TGCGCCAGCACCCCAGGACAGGGGTCCGAAGCTTTCTTT,CASTPGQGSEAFF
TRBV6-5,-,-,TRBJ2-2,15,TGTGCCAGCAGTTACTCGATGCTATTACCCGGGGAGCTGTTTTTT,CASSYSMLLPGELFF
TRBV5-4,-,-,TRBJ2-2,15,TGTGCCAGCAGCTACGCTTTGGGGGCTGCCGGGGAGCTGTTTTTT,CASSYALGAAGELFF
TRBV5-1,-,-,TRBJ1-2,14,TGCGCCAGCAGCTTAAATGTGGGTAGCCATGGCTACACCTTC,CASSLNVGSHGYTF
TRBV9,-,TRBD1,TRBJ2-7,16,TGTGCCAGCAGCGTCTCTGTAGGGGACAGGGGTTACGAGCAGTACTTC,CASSVSVGDRGYEQYF
TRBV29-1,-,-,TRBJ2-5,10,TGCAGCGTTACTGGAGAGACCCAGTACTTC,CSVTGETQYF
TRBV2,-,-,TRBJ2-1,12,TGTGCCAGCAGTCGCGCCCTAGACCCGCAGTTCTTC,CASSRALDPQFF
TRBV7-2,-,TRBD2,TRBJ2-4,17,TGTGCCAGCAGCTTAGGGACTAGCGGGAGTGTCGGAAACATTCAGTACTTC,CASSLGTSGSVGNIQYF
TRBV5-6,-,TRBD2,TRBJ2-1,14,TGTGCCAGCAGCTTGGTACGGGGAGGGAATGAGCAGTTCTTC,CASSLVRGGNEQFF
TRBV4-3,-,-,TRBJ2-7,15,TGCGCCAGCAGCCAAGATTTGGGGACGGGAGATGGGCAGTACTTC,CASSQDLGTGDGQYF
TRBV29-1,-,TRBD1,TRBJ2-1,15,TGCAGCGCAAGGTCCGGGACAGGGCCCTACAATGAGCAGTTCTTC,CSARSGTGPYNEQFF
TRBV4-3,-,TRBD1,TRBJ1-5,16,TGCGCCAGCAGCCATGAGGCGGACAGGGGCCTTCAGCCCCAGCATTTT,CASSHEADRGLQPQHF
TRBV10-3,-,TRBD2,TRBJ2-2,16,TGTGCCATCAGTAAGACTAGCGGGAGGAACACCGGGGAGCTGTTTTTT,CAISKTSGRNTGELFF
TRBV5-6,once,TRBD1,TRBJ2-5,15,TGTGCCAGCAGCTCCGGGACAGGGGGCTTTGTGACCCAGTACTTC,CASSSGTGGFVTQYF
TRBV7-2,-,-,TRBJ2-3,14,TGTGCCAGCAGCTTAGGGGGTCCGGCGGGTACGCAGTATTTT,CASSLGGPAGTQYF
TRBV7-9,-,-,TRBJ2-1,16,TGTGCCAGCAGCTTAGCGGGACTTTCCTCCTACAATGAGCAGTTCTTC,CASSLAGLSSYNEQFF
TRBV29-1,-,-,TRBJ2-7,14,TGCAGCGTTGGAGGGGGTTACAGCTCCTACGAGCAGTACTTC,CSVGGGYSSYEQYF
TRBV13,-,-,TRBJ2-4,13,TGTGCCAGCAGCTCCCCGGAGGAAAACATTCAGTACTTC,CASSSPEENIQYF
TRBV5-4,-,-,TRBJ2-7,11,TGTGCCAGCAGCTCATCCTACGAGCAGTACTTC,CASSSSYEQYF
TRBV13,-,-,TRBJ2-7,14,TGTGCCAGCAGCTTAGGTCGGCGGGACTACGAGCAGTACTTC,CASSLGRRDYEQYF
TRBV7-2,-,-,TRBJ2-7,15,TGTGCCAGCAGCTTAGGGTCGGCAGGGCCCTACGAGCAGTACTTC,CASSLGSAGPYEQYF
TRBV6-5,-,-,TRBJ1-1,14,TGTGCCAGCAGCCCACGGCGGGGGGGCACTGAAGCTTTCTTT,CASSPRRGGTEAFF
TRBV6-5,-,-,TRBJ1-5,13,TGTGCCAGCAGTGGACGGGAAAATCAGCCCCAGCATTTT,CASSGRENQPQHF
TRBV7-6,-,TRBD1,TRBJ2-7,14,TGTGCCAGCAGCCTTGCACAGACAGGGCCCGAGCAGTACTTC,CASSLAQTGPEQYF
TRBV2,-,-,TRBJ1-1,13,TGTGCCAGCAGTGAAATTCGGGGGGCTGAAGCTTTCTTT,CASSEIRGAEAFF
TRBV19,-,TRBD1,TRBJ1-5,12,TGTGCCAGCACGGACAGGCTACAGCCCCAGCATTTT,CASTDRLQPQHF
TRBV30,few,TRBD2,TRBJ2-7,14,TGTGCCTTGTCCGGAGAGCGGGGGACCCTCGGCCAGTACTTC,CALSGERGTLGQYF
TRBV2,-,-,TRBJ1-6,13,TGTGCCAGCAGTCCACACTATAATTCACCCCTCCACTTT,CASSPHYNSPLHF
TRBV30,-,TRBD1,TRBJ1-1,12,TGTGCCTTAGGGACAGGGGGCAGAGAAGCTTTCTTT,CALGTGGREAFF
TRBV6-5,-,TRBD2,TRBJ2-3,15,TGTGCCAGCAGTTACTCTCCTAGCGGGATAGATACGCAGTATTTT,CASSYSPSGIDTQYF
TRBV5-4,-,TRBD2,TRBJ2-7,14,TGTGCCAGCAGCTTAGCGGGGAGTCGATACGAGCAGTACTTC,CASSLAGSRYEQYF
TRBV5-1,-,TRBD1,TRBJ1-2,14,TGCGCCAGCAGCTTGGGACAGGGCAACTATGGCTACACCTTC,CASSLGQGNYGYTF
TRBV2,once,TRBD1,TRBJ2-2,20,TGTGCCAGCAGTGAAGCGTTTATTTTCTGGGACAGGTTTATCACCGGGGAGCTGTTTTTT,CASSEAFIFWDRFITGELFF
TRBV6-5,-,-,TRBJ1-3,14,TGTGCCAGCAGTTTAGGGACATCGGGAAACACCATATATTTT,CASSLGTSGNTIYF
TRBV7-8,-,-,TRBJ2-1,13,TGTGCCAGCAGGGAGGTCGGAGGTGTTGAGCAGTTCTTC,CASREVGGVEQFF
TRBV6-1,-,-,TRBJ2-7,15,TGTGCCAGCAGTGAAGGTGTAGACACCTACTACGAGCAGTACTTC,CASSEGVDTYYEQYF
TRBV18,-,-,TRBJ2-1,13,TGTGCCAGCGCCAGGGGAGGGGAAGGTGAGCAGTTCTTC,CASARGGEGEQFF
TRBV7-7,-,-,TRBJ2-2,13,TGTGCCAGCAGCCCCGACACAACCGGGGAGCTGTTTTTT,CASSPDTTGELFF
TRBV7-9,-,TRBD2,TRBJ2-1,19,TGTGCCAGCAGCAAAGAAAGCGGGGGGTGGTTTATAACCTACAATGAGCAGTTCTTC,CASSKESGGWFITYNEQFF
TRBV10-1,-,-,TRBJ2-5,11,TGCGCCAGCACCGAGAAGGAGACTCAGTACTTC,CASTEKETQYF
TRBV4-1,once,TRBD1,TRBJ1-4,14,TGCGCCAGCAGCCCCAACCGGGACAGTGTGAAACTGTTTTTT,CASSPNRDSVKLFF